These 20 T cell receptor beta chains share one sample of origin, sequenced in a study of blood T cell repertoires in COVID-19. Assay: immunoSEQ multiplex PCR; the TCRdb copy retains only in-frame clones and omits some. The table records 150,000 to 200,000 clones, around 79% of them present only once. The specimen sequenced was PBMCs or T cells enriched from blood (not recorded which). These receptors all come from a middle-aged man who had recovered from COVID-19.

The chain's CDR3 is CASSPRPAGGEQYF. CDR3 DNA sequence: TGTGCCAGCTCACCACGACCCGCCGGAGGCGAGCAGTACTTC. V and J are TRBV18 and TRBJ2-7; D is perhaps TRBD2 (5 bases). CDR1 is KGHSH, CDR2 LQKENI, per germline. V was cut by 1 base and J by 6 bases, with 13 bases left in between. The CDR3 has 14 residues.

The chain links TRBV18 to TRBJ2-1; 12 positions match TRBD2. With V trimmed by 2 bases and J by 5 bases, 16 bases remained unmatched. Germline V gene data show CDR1 as KGHSH and CDR2 as LQKENI. CDR3 length: 20 residues. The CDR3 sequence is CASSPVTTSGGTGENNEQFF. The CDR3 DNA sequence: TGTGCCAGCTCACCAGTAACAACTAGCGGGGGGACCGGTGAGAACAATGAGCAGTTCTTC.

The rearrangement joins TRBV5-1 to TRBJ2-1, with 8 bases matching TRBD2. J was trimmed by 0 bases and V by 0 bases; bases with no gene match: 11. Germline V lookup: CDR1 SGHRS, CDR2 YFSETQ. CDR3 size: 19 residues. CDR3 sequence: CASSLAGGAVLISYNEQFF. DNA for the CDR3: TGCGCCAGCAGCTTGGCGGGGGGGGCCGTTCTTATCTCCTACAATGAGCAGTTCTTC.

V gene TRBV19 combines with J gene TRBJ2-1; D might be TRBD1 (5 bases). V shed 3 bases and J shed 5 bases, with 17 bases lying between them. CDR1 LNHDA and CDR2 SQIVND come from the germline V gene (reference sequence). The CDR3 extends over 16 amino acids. The CDR3 loop is CASSILGQGRNNEQFF. CDR3 sequence (DNA): TGTGCCAGTAGTATTCTGGGCCAGGGTCGCAACAATGAGCAGTTCTTC.

This chain uses TRBV18 with TRBJ2-5, with D uncertain. Trimming removed 2 bases at V and 5 bases at J, with 6 bases between. The CDR3 is 12 residues long. Per germline, CDR1 KGHSH and CDR2 LQKENI. The CDR3 DNA sequence: TGTGCCAGCTCACCATTCTCGGAGACCCAGTACTTC. As protein: CASSPFSETQYF.

The chain carries TRBV7-3 and TRBJ2-1; D possibly corresponds to TRBD2 (6 bases). V was trimmed by 5 bases and J by 7 bases, leaving 15 bases between them. Germline-derived CDR1 and CDR2 are SGHTA and FQGTGA. The CDR3 loop spans 14 amino acids. The CDR3, as DNA: TGTGCCAGCAGCCCCGGGGGAGTGAGAAATGAGCAGTTCTTC. Translating it yields CASSPGGVRNEQFF.

This chain links TRBV21-1 with TRBJ2-7; the table's TRBD2 call for D was not verified on the DNA. TRBV21-1 is recorded as a pseudogene. The CDR3 runs 17 residues. Here the CDR3 DNA reads TGTGCCAGCAGGACGCTAGCGGGAGCCACTTCCGCTTACGAGCAGTACTTC. Translating it yields CASRTLAGATSAYEQYF.

Written as DNA, the CDR3 is TGCGCCAGCAGCTTGGAACAGGGTTTCACTGAAGCTTTCTTT. This gives the protein CASSLEQGFTEAFF. This sequence joins TRBV5-1 and TRBJ1-1; D is possibly TRBD1 (6 bases). From germline, CDR1 is SGHRS and CDR2 YFSETQ. The CDR3 is made up of 14 amino acids. V dropped 0 bases and J dropped 4 bases, with 10 bases sitting between them.

The chain joins TRBV7-9 to TRBJ2-6, with a weak D call TRBD2 (6 bases). The CDR3 sequence is 16 residues long. Germline lookup yields CDR1 SEHNR and CDR2 FQNEAQ (reference sequence). V was trimmed by 5 bases and J by 1 base, leaving 12 bases between them. The CDR3 region has the DNA TGTGCCAGCAGCGACATACGGGAGTCTGGGGCCAACGTCCTGACTTTC. Protein: CASSDIRESGANVLTF.

V usage is TRBV5-1 and J usage is TRBJ1-3; unclear D gene. Trimming removed 0 bases at V and 0 bases at J, with 16 bases between. The CDR3 runs 18 residues. Germline lookup yields CDR1 SGHRS and CDR2 YFSETQ. CDR3 amino acids: CASSLVPSDLSSGNTIYF. CDR3 in DNA: TGCGCCAGCAGCTTGGTCCCCAGCGACCTGAGCTCTGGAAACACCATATATTTT.

The chain employs TRBV6-6 and TRBJ2-1, with D maybe TRBD2 (6 bases). Germline CDR1 MNHNY, CDR2 SVGAGI (reference sequence). This CDR3 has 14 residues. V was trimmed by 4 bases and J by 5 bases, leaving 12 bases between them. The CDR3 bases are TGTGCCAGCAGTTGGCGAGGAGGGGACAATGAGCAGTTCTTC. The encoded protein is CASSWRGGDNEQFF.

In its sample, this clone was seen once. The chain links TRBV19 to TRBJ2-3; 9 bases line up with TRBD1. V trimming: 10 bases; J trimming: 0 bases; junction bases outside the gene matches: 5. Germline CDR1 reads LNHDA; CDR2 reads SQIVND (reference sequence). CDR3 length: 14 amino acids. The CDR3 sequence is CANATGGSTDTQYF. CDR3 DNA sequence: TGTGCCAATGCGACAGGGGGAAGCACAGATACGCAGTATTTT.

The chain combines TRBV28 with TRBJ1-4; no definite D call. The V and J ends lost 2 bases and 8 bases respectively, with 12 bases between them. Germline assignment: CDR1 MDHEN and CDR2 SYDVKM. The CDR3 sequence is 14 residues long. The CDR3 bases are TGTGCCAGCAGTTTACTTCTACCGGGAGAAAAACTGTTTTTT. It encodes CASSLLLPGEKLFF.

J is TRBJ1-2 and V is TRBV14; 9 bases are a match to TRBD1. Looked up from germline, CDR1 is SGHDN and CDR2 is FVKESK. This CDR3 region has 15 residues. The ends lost 6 bases at V and 6 bases at J; junction bases unmatched: 11. CDR3 nucleotide sequence: TGTGCCAGCAGGAGTAGGGGACAGGGAAAGGATGGCTACACCTTC. Protein sequence: CASRSRGQGKDGYTF.

The chain combines TRBV18 with TRBJ2-2; possible D gene TRBD2, 5 bases. The V and J ends lost 3 bases and 7 bases respectively, with 9 bases between them. This CDR3 region has 13 residues. Germline V gives CDR1 KGHSH, CDR2 LQKENI. CDR3 nucleotides: TGTGCCAGCTCACCTTTAGCGAACGGGGAGCTGTTTTTT. It translates to CASSPLANGELFF. The full variable domain, completed using reference TRBV18 and TRBJ2-2, is NAGVMQNPRHLVRRRGQEARLRCSPMKGHSHVYWYRQLPEEGLKFMVYLQKENIIDESGMPKERFSAEFPKEGPSILRIQQVVRGDSAAYFCASSPLANGELFFGEGSRLTVL.

This chain uses TRBV18 with TRBJ1-1; D ambiguous. V shed 5 bases and J shed 2 bases, with 12 bases lying between them. The length of the CDR3 is 14 residues. Germline V gene sequence: CDR1 KGHSH, CDR2 LQKENI. CDR3 protein: CASSDINPNTEAFF. The CDR3 DNA reads as TGTGCCAGCTCAGACATCAACCCTAACACTGAAGCTTTCTTT.

The chain couples TRBV18 to TRBJ2-7; possible D gene TRBD2, 7 bases. Germline V lookup: CDR1 KGHSH, CDR2 LQKENI. The CDR3 has 14 amino acids. Trimming left V 5 bases short and J 6 bases short, with 17 bases between. DNA of the CDR3: TGTGCCAGCTCAACGACGGGGGGCCTTGCCGAGCAGTACTTC. Translation: CASSTTGGLAEQYF.

The chain has TRBV6-5 and TRBJ1-1; 8 nucleotides match TRBD1. The V and J ends lost 10 bases and 0 bases, in that order; junction bases with no gene match: 7. CDR1 MNHEY and CDR2 SVGAGI come from the germline V gene. The CDR3 loop spans 14 amino acids. The CDR3 coding sequence is TGTGCCACCCTAACAGGGGGACTGAACACTGAAGCTTTCTTT. This translates into CATLTGGLNTEAFF.

This rearrangement joins TRBV5-4 to TRBJ2-7, with TRBD2 matching 8 bases. CDR3 length equals 14 residues. Germline V CDR1 and CDR2: SGHNT, YYREEE (reference sequence). The V segment lost 3 bases and the J segment 1 base; nucleotides outside the gene matches: 3. The DNA for the CDR3 is TGTGCCAGCAGCTCGGGAGGGGTATCCTACGAGCAGTACTTC. Translating it yields CASSSGGVSYEQYF.

This clone occurred many times. This sequence joins TRBV24-1 and TRBJ2-5; 10 bases line up with TRBD1. Germline CDR1 and CDR2: KGHDR and SFDVKD. The CDR3 is 19 amino acids. After removal of 0 bases from V and 4 bases from J, the junction contained 13 bases not matched to a gene. The CDR3 reads CATSDLGTGVHSAGETQYF. The CDR3 DNA is TGTGCCACCAGTGATTTGGGGACAGGGGTGCACTCCGCGGGAGAGACCCAGTACTTC.